This is a list of T cell receptor beta chains from one sample in a study of T cell repertoires in cytomegalovirus infection. MiXCR, run by TCRdb on the reads, gives a single entry per CDR3 protein. Of about 740,000 distinct CDR3 sequences in the sample, less than 40% were seen once. Sequencing was done on a sample of PBMCs. Source of these receptors: a human donor in good health (CMV status not recorded). Some clones in this sample may be carry-over from other donors' samples. CDR3s include the opening cysteine and the closing phenylalanine or tryptophan. The D gene is left open where the match is weak. Expanded clones are given a class, and other clones once, few, many or no size at all.

V gene	clone size	J gene	D gene	CDR3 protein	CDR3 DNA
TRBV6-2/TRBV6-3	NA	TRBJ2-1	TRBD2	CASSYQAGGLFHEQFF	TGTGCCAGCAGTTACCAAGCGGGGGGACTTTTCCATGAGCAGTTCTTC
TRBV20-1	NA	TRBJ2-5	TRBD1	CSAYQSPGQGAKTQYF	TGCAGTGCTTACCAAAGCCCGGGACAGGGGGCAAAGACCCAGTACTTC
TRBV7-4	few	TRBJ1-5	TRBD1	CASSDGQGQHF	TGTGCCAGCAGCGACGGACAGGGCCAGCATTTT
TRBV12-3/TRBV12-4	NA	TRBJ2-7	NA	CASSRDTPYEQYF	TGTGCCAGCAGTCGTGACACCCCCTACGAGCAGTACTTC
TRBV20-1	few	TRBJ2-1	TRBD2	CSASRTSGNNEQFF	TGCAGTGCTAGTCGTACTAGCGGTAACAATGAGCAGTTCTTC
TRBV7-7	few	TRBJ2-3	NA	CASSFEGADTQYF	TGTGCTAGCAGCTTTGAGGGAGCAGATACGCAGTATTTT
TRBV19	NA	TRBJ2-3	TRBD1	CASSGQGVTDTQYF	TGTGCCAGTTCGGGACAGGGTGTAACAGATACGCAGTATTTT
TRBV11-2	NA	TRBJ1-6	NA	CASSSTGYEGSPLHF	TGTGCCAGCAGCTCCACAGGGTATGAAGGTTCACCCCTCCACTTT
TRBV5-1	NA	TRBJ1-5	NA	CASSLGGVPNQPQHF	TGCGCCAGCAGCTTGGGCGGGGTCCCCAATCAGCCCCAGCATTTT
TRBV7-6	NA	TRBJ2-1	NA	CASPQGSSYNEQFF	TGTGCCAGCCCCCAGGGGAGCTCCTACAATGAGCAGTTCTTC
TRBV7-8	few	TRBJ2-5	NA	CASSPGGRFQYF	TGTGCCAGCAGCCCGGGTGGGCGGTTTCAGTACTTC
TRBV19	few	TRBJ2-7	NA	CASSYQGTSEQYF	TGTGCCAGTAGTTACCAGGGGACAAGCGAGCAGTACTTC
TRBV29-1	NA	TRBJ1-5	TRBD1	CSVTQGVGNQPQHF	TGCAGCGTAACACAGGGGGTTGGCAATCAGCCCCAGCATTTT
TRBV7-2	NA	TRBJ2-1	NA	CASSSTGDEQFF	TGTGCCAGCAGCTCCACGGGGGATGAGCAGTTCTTC